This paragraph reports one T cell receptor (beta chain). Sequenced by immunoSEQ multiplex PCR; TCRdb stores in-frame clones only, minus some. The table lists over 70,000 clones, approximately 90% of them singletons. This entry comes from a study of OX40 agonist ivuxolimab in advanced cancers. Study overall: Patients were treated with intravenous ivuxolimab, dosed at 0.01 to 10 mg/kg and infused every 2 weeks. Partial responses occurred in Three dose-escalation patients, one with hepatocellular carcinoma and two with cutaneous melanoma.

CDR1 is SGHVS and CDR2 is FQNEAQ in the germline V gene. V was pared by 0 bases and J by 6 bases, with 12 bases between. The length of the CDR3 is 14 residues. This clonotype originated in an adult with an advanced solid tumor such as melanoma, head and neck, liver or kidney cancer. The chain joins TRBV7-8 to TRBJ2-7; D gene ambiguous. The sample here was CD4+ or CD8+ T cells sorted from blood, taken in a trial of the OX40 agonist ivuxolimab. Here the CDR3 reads CASSLAITKGEQYF. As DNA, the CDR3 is TGTGCCAGCAGCTTAGCTATAACTAAAGGCGAGCAGTACTTC.